This TCR beta chain emerged from a study of CD8+ T cells in alopecia areata. The sequencing template was cDNA reverse transcribed from extracted RNA. The table came from immunoSEQ multiplex PCR; TCRdb's copy has only in-frame clones and leaves some out. The sample lists around 140,000 clones; about half were seen once. The germline V gene encodes CDR1 SQVTM and CDR2 ANQGSEA. Between the trimmed V and J ends, which lost 2 bases and 9 bases, there was a span of 8 bases. The CDR3 loop spans 11 amino acids. The receptor was derived from a human donor with alopecia areata. Sample: CD4+ T cells sorted from blood, taken at week 0. The gene calls are TRBV29-1 and TRBJ2-1; no clear D. CDR3 nucleotide sequence: TGCAGCGTTGAATTCCGGGCTGAGCAGTTCTTC. It codes for CSVEFRAEQFF.